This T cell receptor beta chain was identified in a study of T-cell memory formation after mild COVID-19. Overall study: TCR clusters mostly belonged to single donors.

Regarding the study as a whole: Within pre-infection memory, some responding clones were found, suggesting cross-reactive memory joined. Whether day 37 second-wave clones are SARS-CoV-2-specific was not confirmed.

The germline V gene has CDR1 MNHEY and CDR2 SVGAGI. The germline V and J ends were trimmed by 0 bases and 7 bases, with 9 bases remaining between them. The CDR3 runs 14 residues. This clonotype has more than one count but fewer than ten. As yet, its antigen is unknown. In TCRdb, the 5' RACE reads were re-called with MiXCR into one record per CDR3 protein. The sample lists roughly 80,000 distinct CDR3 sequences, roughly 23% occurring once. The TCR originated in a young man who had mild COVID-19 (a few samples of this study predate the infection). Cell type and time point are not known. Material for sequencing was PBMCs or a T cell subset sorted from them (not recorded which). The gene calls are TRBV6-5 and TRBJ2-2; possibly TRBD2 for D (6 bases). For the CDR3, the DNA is TGTGCCAGCAGTTACTCGATCGGGGGCGGGGAGCTGTTTTTT. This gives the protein CASSYSIGGGELFF.